This T cell receptor beta chain was sequenced during a study of blood T cell repertoires in COVID-19. Repertoires were generated with immunoSEQ multiplex PCR, while TCRdb's copy carries only in-frame clones and drops some. The profile shows 240,000 or so clones, around nine tenths of them singletons. The CDR3 is 15 amino acids. With V trimmed by 2 bases and J by 3 bases, 4 bases remained unmatched. Germline CDR1 and CDR2: MNHEY and SMNVEV (reference sequence). This receptor was taken from a man aged 35 to 55 who had recovered from COVID-19. Input material: PBMCs or T cells enriched from blood (not recorded which). The V call is TRBV27, the J call TRBJ2-1; 7 positions agree with TRBD2. The CDR3 is CASSLEAGFYNEQFF. The CDR3 region has the DNA TGTGCCAGCAGTTTAGAAGCGGGATTCTACAATGAGCAGTTCTTC.